This TCR beta chain originates from a study of persistence of HIV-infected CD4 T cells. Study-wide context: Suppressive ART had lasted a median of roughly eight years.

Cells were stimulated with overlapping HIV-1 Gag 15-mer peptides. CD4+ T cells upregulating both CD40 ligand and CD69 were sorted as responding cells. The germline gives CDR1 LGHNA, CDR2 YNFKEQ. This CDR3 is built from 16 residues. V lost 2 bases and J lost 2; bases outside the gene matches: 5. Of note for this clone: Its matching antigen is unknown.

Sequencing used immunoSEQ version 4 in survey mode. Each sample used up to 1 ug genomic DNA diluted to 8.5 to 10 ng/uL. Libraries were prepared by immunoSEQ multiplex PCR; TCRdb keeps only in-frame clonotypes and omits some of them. This table holds under 25,000 clones, approximately 79% found once. This receptor was identified in an adult man with HIV who was CMV-seropositive. The rearrangement links TRBV4-2 to TRBJ2-3; 9 bases fit TRBD2. Sequencing used CD4+ T cells sorted from PBMCs after roughly 18-hour stimulation, obtained from a patient who received antiretroviral therapy. The CDR3 loop is CASSQYKRGDTDTQYF. The CDR3 DNA follows: TGTGCCAGCAGCCAATATAAGCGGGGGGACACAGATACGCAGTATTTT.